The 32 T cell receptor beta chains below come from one sample, sequenced in a study of T-cell memory formation after mild COVID-19. TCRdb re-called the 5' RACE reads through MiXCR, storing one row per CDR3 protein. The table has about 540,000 distinct CDR3 sequences, just over 20% seen once. The source material was PBMCs or a T cell subset sorted from them (not recorded which). The receptors stem from an adult woman who had mild COVID-19 (a few samples of this study predate the infection). Cell type and time point are not known.

This clonotype has more than one count but fewer than ten. V usage is TRBV4-1 and J usage is TRBJ1-1, with D possibly TRBD1 on 6 matching bases. CDR1 is MGHRA and CDR2 is YSYEKL in the germline V gene. The CDR3 extends over 13 amino acids. Trimming cost V 6 bases and J 6 bases, with 14 bases left between them. CDR3 region: CASREGGFPEAFF. The CDR3, as DNA: TGCGCCAGCAGGGAGGGGGGTTTTCCTGAAGCTTTCTTT.

The rearrangement joins TRBV7-9 to TRBJ2-7, with TRBD1 identical over 9 bases. The junction had 7 bases not matched to a gene; V was cut back by 5 bases and J by 5 bases. The CDR3 sequence is 14 residues long. The V gene's germline CDR1 is SEHNR and CDR2 FQNEAQ (reference sequence). The CDR3: CASSPRTGEHEQYF. CDR3 nucleotide sequence: TGTGCCAGCAGCCCCCGGACAGGGGAACACGAGCAGTACTTC.

This clonotype was seen a handful of times. The chain recombines TRBV6-2 or TRBV6-3 with TRBJ2-1, with 8 bases lining up with TRBD2. There are 17 residues in the CDR3. J gave up 5 bases and V 0 bases, and 9 bases lay outside the gene matches. Germline lookup yields CDR1 MNHEY and CDR2 SVGEGT. CDR3 nucleotide sequence: TGTGCCAGCAGTTACTCGACCAGCGGGAGTATCCACAATGAGCAGTTCTTC. Translated: CASSYSTSGSIHNEQFF.

This clonotype came up a few times. The chain has TRBV29-1 and TRBJ2-1; TRBD1 aligns across 7 bases. Germline V gene sequence: CDR1 SQVTM, CDR2 ANQGSEA. The V segment lost 7 bases and the J segment 8 bases; nucleotides outside the gene matches: 14. CDR3 length equals 14 residues. Here the CDR3 reads CSASGTADVDEQFF. The CDR3, as DNA: TGCAGCGCTTCCGGGACAGCGGATGTGGATGAGCAGTTCTTC.

This chain uses TRBV29-1 with TRBJ2-5, with D perhaps matching TRBD1 or TRBD2 (5 bases each). Germline V lookup: CDR1 SQVTM, CDR2 ANQGSEA. This CDR3 spans 13 amino acids. Trimming shortened V by 1 base and J by 5 bases, and 11 bases separated the two germline ends. The CDR3 sequence: CSVEGWGGETQYF. CDR3 DNA sequence: TGCAGCGTTGAAGGTTGGGGCGGGGAGACCCAGTACTTC.

This clonotype was seen ten or more times. The gene calls are TRBV5-5 and TRBJ1-1; tentatively, D is TRBD1 (5 bases). Germline V gives CDR1 SGHKS, CDR2 YYEKEE (reference sequence). Trimming took 5 bases from V and 0 from J, leaving 11 bases between them. The CDR3 has 14 residues. The CDR3 nucleotides read TGTGCCAGCAGTTTAGGGACTATGAACACTGAAGCTTTCTTT. Protein product: CASSLGTMNTEAFF.

The gene calls are TRBV7-2 and TRBJ2-7, with 12 bases fitting TRBD1. Germline assignment: CDR1 SGHTA and CDR2 FQGNSA. V dropped 4 bases and J dropped 3; count of bases not matched to a gene: 1. The CDR3 is made up of 14 amino acids. The CDR3 nucleotides are TGTGCCAGCAGCTGGGACAGGGGGCGCTACGAGCAGTACTTC. This sequence encodes CASSWDRGRYEQYF.

V and J are TRBV20-1 and TRBJ2-1; 14 nucleotides agree with TRBD2. Trimming removed 6 bases from V and 7 bases from J; junction bases left unmatched: 5. The CDR3 runs to 14 residues. The germline gives CDR1 DFQATT, CDR2 SNEGSKA (reference sequence). This chain's CDR3 is CSALGLAGVNEQFF. The CDR3, as DNA: TGCAGTGCCCTGGGACTAGCGGGGGTGAATGAGCAGTTCTTC.

This clonotype was counted between two and nine times. This rearrangement joins TRBV5-1 to TRBJ2-3; the D gene is possibly TRBD2 (6 bases). Germline V gene sequence: CDR1 SGHRS, CDR2 YFSETQ. The ends were cut back, 7 bases at V and 2 bases at J, with 14 bases in the middle. This CDR3 contains 14 residues. The CDR3 bases are TGCGCCAGCTTCGGCGGGGACTCCACAGATACGCAGTATTTT. Amino acid sequence: CASFGGDSTDTQYF.

This clonotype was observed a few times. The chain is built from TRBV24-1 and TRBJ2-3; D gene unclear. Germline lookup yields CDR1 KGHDR and CDR2 SFDVKD. V was cut by 3 bases and J by 10 bases, with 10 bases left in between. The CDR3 runs 12 residues. This chain's CDR3 is CATSDRALAQYF. The CDR3 nucleotides read TGTGCCACCAGTGATCGAGCTTTAGCGCAGTATTTT.

The chain uses TRBV6-6 and TRBJ1-5, with D tentatively TRBD1 (5 bases). Deletions cut 9 bases from V and 6 bases from J, with 18 bases between. CDR1 is MNHNY, CDR2 SVGAGI, per germline (reference sequence). This CDR3 comprises 14 residues. CDR3 coding DNA: TGTGCCAGTAACCGGGGGGAGGCAGTTCAGCCCCAGCATTTT. As protein: CASNRGEAVQPQHF.

This chain's CDR3 is CSAIRTGSQPQHF. CDR3 sequence (DNA): TGCAGTGCCATTCGGACAGGCTCTCAGCCCCAGCATTTT. J is TRBJ1-5 and V is TRBV20-1; 7 bases map to TRBD1. Germline CDR1 and CDR2: DFQATT and SNEGSKA (reference sequence). The CDR3 covers 13 residues. The J segment lost 6 bases and the V segment lost 6 bases, leaving 8 bases of the junction unmatched.

The chain joins TRBV12-3 or TRBV12-4 to TRBJ2-2, with unresolved D. This CDR3 comprises 13 residues. V lost 11 bases, J lost 0 bases, and 10 bases lay in between. CDR3 in amino acids: CAQGRTNTGELFF. The DNA of the CDR3 is TGTGCCCAAGGGCGGACGAACACCGGGGAGCTGTTTTTT.

This clonotype was detected many times. The V gene is TRBV18, the J gene TRBJ2-5, with D perhaps given as TRBD1 or TRBD2 (5 bases each). Germline assignment: CDR1 KGHSH and CDR2 LQKENI. V gave up 3 bases and J gave up 4 bases, with 12 bases separating them. The CDR3 extends over 14 amino acids. CDR3 amino acids: CASSPGGVRETQYF. In DNA form, the CDR3 reads TGTGCCAGCTCACCTGGGGGAGTTCGAGAGACCCAGTACTTC.

This clonotype has only a few counts. The chain uses TRBV29-1 and TRBJ1-2, with TRBD1 identical over 8 bases. Germline CDR1 is SQVTM and CDR2 is ANQGSEA. After removal of 4 bases from V and 6 bases from J, the junction contained 1 base not matched to a gene. The CDR3 is 11 residues long. CDR3 sequence (DNA): TGCAGCGTTGCGGGACAGGATGGCTACACCTTC. Translated: CSVAGQDGYTF.

The chain has TRBV29-1 and TRBJ2-3; D is perhaps TRBD1 (5 bases). The CDR3 is made up of 12 amino acids. V shed 7 bases and J shed 1 base, with 9 bases lying between them. The V gene's germline CDR1 is SQVTM and CDR2 ANQGSEA. The CDR3 nucleotides are TGCAGCGACGACAGAGGCACAGATACGCAGTATTTT. It yields the protein CSDDRGTDTQYF.

At least ten counts were recorded for this clonotype. This chain connects TRBV7-2 to TRBJ2-7; 7 nucleotides agree with TRBD2. This CDR3 region has 15 residues. J lost 0 bases, V lost 1 base, and 3 bases had no gene match. Per the germline V gene, CDR1 is SGHTA and CDR2 is FQGNSA. The CDR3 spells CASSLGGGSSYEQYF. The CDR3 DNA sequence: TGTGCCAGCAGCTTAGGTGGCGGGAGCTCCTACGAGCAGTACTTC.

This chain connects TRBV30 to TRBJ1-1; D gene unclear. Trimming removed 6 bases at V and 4 bases at J, with 12 bases between. The germline CDR1 and CDR2 sequences are GTSNPN and SVGIG (reference sequence). This CDR3 spans 12 amino acids. CDR3 DNA: TGTGCCTGCACTCCGGGGAGCACTGAAGCTTTCTTT. This gives the protein CACTPGSTEAFF. Together with reference TRBV30 and TRBJ1-1, the CDR3 gives the full variable domain: SQTIHQWPATLVQPVGSPLSLECTVEGTSNPNLYWYRQAAGRGLQLLFYSVGIGQISSEVPQNLSASRPQDRQFILSSKKLLLSDSGFYLCACTPGSTEAFFGQGTRLTVV.

The V call is TRBV5-1, the J call TRBJ1-5; TRBD1 is a possible D gene (5 bases). The CDR3 runs to 16 residues. CDR1 and CDR2 from the germline V gene are SGHRS and YFSETQ. Trimming stripped 5 bases from V and 2 bases from J, with 17 bases between. In nucleotides, the CDR3 is TGCGCCAGCAGATTAGGCGTTGGACAAGGCAATCAGCCCCAGCATTTT. This codes for CASRLGVGQGNQPQHF.

This clonotype has at least ten counts. One junction end does not reproduce the germline sequence, and a read error may be involved. The gene calls are TRBV5-1 and TRBJ2-7; weak D call: TRBD1 (5 bases). The CDR3 runs to 13 residues. Germline V gene lookup returns CDR1 SGHRS and CDR2 YFSETQ. The CDR3 DNA follows: TGTGCCAGCAGCCTTGGGGCGAGCTACGAGCAGTACTTC. Translated, it gives CASSLGASYEQYF.

The chain combines TRBV7-9 with TRBJ2-3, with TRBD2 as a possible D gene (5 bases). The length of the CDR3 is 16 residues. The germline CDR1 and CDR2 sequences are SEHNR and FQNEAQ (reference sequence). V was shortened by 5 bases and J by 2 bases, with 17 bases between the two germline ends. CDR3 sequence reads: CASSVTSLLDTDTQYF. CDR3 DNA: TGTGCCAGCAGCGTGACTTCTTTACTAGACACAGATACGCAGTATTTT. Variable domain in full (rest from reference TRBV7-9 and TRBJ2-3): DTGVSQNPRHKITKRGQNVTFRCDPISEHNRLYWYRQTLGQGPEFLTYFQNEAQLEKSRLLSDRFSAERPKGSFSTLEIQRTEQGDSAMYLCASSVTSLLDTDTQYFGPGTRLTVL.

The J gene is TRBJ2-1, the V gene TRBV5-4, with D perhaps matching TRBD1 (6 bases). The CDR3 runs 17 residues. The V and J ends lost 1 base and 8 bases respectively, with 22 bases between them. Germline assignment: CDR1 SGHNT and CDR2 YYREEE (reference sequence). The CDR3 sequence is CASSLMIGGLAGDEQFF. DNA for the CDR3: TGTGCCAGCAGCTTGATGATCGGTGGGCTAGCAGGGGATGAGCAGTTCTTC.

The rearrangement joins TRBV9 to TRBJ2-7, with TRBD1 matching 11 bases. The V gene's germline CDR1 is SGDLS and CDR2 YYNGEE. The CDR3 covers 14 residues. After removal of 0 bases from V and 5 bases from J, the junction contained 1 base not matched to a gene. For the CDR3, the DNA is TGTGCCAGCAGCGTAGGGACAGGGGGCCACGAGCAGTACTTC. Translation gives CASSVGTGGHEQYF.

This chain connects TRBV7-9 to TRBJ1-2, with D hard to call. The CDR3 totals 14 residues. The V gene's germline CDR1 is SEHNR and CDR2 FQNEAQ (reference sequence). Deletions cut 6 bases from V and 5 bases from J, with 16 bases between. CDR3 nucleotides: TGTGCCAGCAGTAGATTCCTCGAGTGGTATGGCTACACCTTC. Translation: CASSRFLEWYGYTF.

V is TRBV15 and J is TRBJ2-5; 7 positions agree with TRBD2. This CDR3 is built from 14 residues. Germline values: CDR1 LNHNV, CDR2 YYDKDF (reference sequence). V lost 6 bases and J lost 5; bases outside the gene matches: 9. This chain's CDR3 is CATSWRELWETQYF. The CDR3 coding sequence is TGTGCCACCAGTTGGCGGGAGCTATGGGAGACCCAGTACTTC.

This clonotype occurred many times. This chain uses TRBV7-2 with TRBJ1-5, with D hard to call. CDR1 and CDR2 (germline): SGHTA, FQGNSA. V lost 0 bases, J lost 3 bases, and 9 bases lay in between. The CDR3 has 15 amino acids. Written as DNA, the CDR3 is TGTGCCAGCAGCTTAGCCGGGCGGGTCAATCAGCCCCAGCATTTT. It translates to CASSLAGRVNQPQHF.

This clonotype has a handful of counts. The chain links TRBV4-3 to TRBJ1-1; 7 positions match TRBD1. The length of the CDR3 is 17 residues. The trim removed 1 base at V and 0 bases at J, leaving 8 bases unmatched. Germline CDR1 reads LGHNA; CDR2 reads YSLEER. The CDR3: CASSQARDREMNTEAFF. CDR3 in DNA: TGCGCCAGCAGCCAAGCTCGGGACAGAGAAATGAACACTGAAGCTTTCTTT.

Only a few counts were recorded for this clonotype. The chain couples TRBV18 to TRBJ2-2, with D possibly TRBD1 on 6 matching bases. The CDR3 spans 15 residues. Germline V CDR1 and CDR2: KGHSH, LQKENI. The V gene lost 4 bases and the J gene lost 2 bases, with 11 bases spanning the gap. CDR3 DNA: TGTGCCAGCTCACTCGACAGGTTCAACACCGGGGAGCTGTTTTTT. This translates into CASSLDRFNTGELFF.

This clonotype came up a few times. The chain is built from TRBV12-3 or TRBV12-4 and TRBJ1-3; D remains ambiguous. The CDR3 has 14 residues. Trimming cost V 3 bases and J 4 bases, with 10 bases left between them. In nucleotides, the CDR3 is TGTGCCAGCAGTTTTTCAGGCAGCGGAAACACCATATATTTT. It translates to CASSFSGSGNTIYF.

This clonotype was detected only a few times. This sequence joins TRBV6-2 or TRBV6-3 and TRBJ2-1; TRBD2 matches at 8 bases. The CDR3 extends over 13 amino acids. CDR1 is MNHEY, CDR2 SVGEGT, per germline. The trim removed 6 bases at V and 6 bases at J, leaving 4 bases unmatched. The CDR3 DNA reads TGTGCCAGCAGACTCGGGACTAGCAATGAGCAGTTCTTC. Protein: CASRLGTSNEQFF.

The V and J genes are TRBV7-2 and TRBJ1-4; a weak D match, TRBD1 (5 bases). This CDR3 spans 14 amino acids. Trimming removed 5 bases from V and 7 bases from J, with 14 bases in between. Germline-derived CDR1 and CDR2 are SGHTA and FQGNSA. In DNA form, the CDR3 reads TGTGCCAGCAGCCTCTGGGGGGGGAGTGAAAAACTGTTTTTT. It specifies CASSLWGGSEKLFF.

There are many counts of this clonotype. The genes are TRBV12-3 or TRBV12-4 and TRBJ2-1; TRBD1 matches 8 bases. The CDR3 extends over 14 amino acids. Unmatched junction bases numbered 10, after V lost 6 bases and J lost 9 bases. The CDR3 nucleotides are TGTGCCAGCAGCCTGCGGCAGGGGGCCGGTGAGCAGTTCTTC. This gives the protein CASSLRQGAGEQFF.